The present T cell receptor (beta chain) was sequenced within a study of blood T cell repertoires in COVID-19. Study background: Material from acute and convalescent COVID-19 was sourced from the United States, Italy and Spain.

Repertoires were generated with immunoSEQ multiplex PCR, while TCRdb's copy carries only in-frame clones and drops some. The profile shows 300,000 to 400,000 clones, around 89% of them singletons. Germline values: CDR1 KGHSH, CDR2 LQKENI. Unmatched junction bases numbered 13, after V lost 4 bases and J lost 5 bases. The CDR3 is 17 amino acids. The sample comprised PBMCs or T cells enriched from blood (not recorded which). This chain connects TRBV18 to TRBJ2-5; 10 nucleotides match TRBD2. This clonotype was sampled from a woman aged 30 to 39 with acute COVID-19. CDR3 residues: CASSLLAGAPRGETQYF. The CDR3 DNA is TGTGCCAGCTCACTCCTAGCGGGGGCGCCTCGTGGGGAGACCCAGTACTTC. The variable domain in full, completed from reference TRBV18 and TRBJ2-5, reads NAGVMQNPRHLVRRRGQEARLRCSPMKGHSHVYWYRQLPEEGLKFMVYLQKENIIDESGMPKERFSAEFPKEGPSILRIQQVVRGDSAAYFCASSLLAGAPRGETQYFGPGTRLLVL.